This T cell receptor beta chain came from a study of shared T cell receptors in the human thymus. Assay: immunoSEQ multiplex PCR; the TCRdb copy retains only in-frame clones and omits some. The top ten clones hold approximately 0.013% of a sample with just under 550,000 clones, about four fifths of them seen once. The V gene lost 4 bases and the J gene lost 6 bases, with 16 bases spanning the gap. Germline loops: CDR1 MNHEY, CDR2 SMNVEV (reference sequence). This CDR3 spans 14 amino acids. In addition, the sample was reused for a study of human thymus T cells. From that study: Resections removed during corrective heart surgery provided the thymus tissue used. The authors found apparently biased V and J gene usage in thymic and blood repertoires. Thymic repertoires overlap heavily among unrelated individuals, related research has reported.

Specimen: thymocytes. This clonotype was sampled from a boy less than two years old with a congenital heart defect. The V and J genes are TRBV27 and TRBJ2-7, with TRBD2 as a possible D gene (5 bases). CDR3 sequence: CASSYRGPLVEQYF. The CDR3 DNA is TGTGCCAGCAGTTACAGAGGGCCCTTGGTCGAGCAGTACTTC.